The clone carrying this T cell receptor (beta chain) was picked up one time. No antigen is known for it. Germline lookup yields CDR1 SNHLY and CDR2 FYNNEI. The CDR3 spans 13 residues. Trimming cost V 10 bases and J 2 bases; bases outside gene matches: 6. This sample was included in a study of CD8+CD57+ T cells in acquired aplastic anemia. TCR beta VDJ and CDR3 profiles were obtained from a genomic DNA template. MiXCR was run by TCRdb on the reads, yielding one entry per CDR3 protein. The profile shows approximately 120,000 distinct CDR3 sequences, 40% of them singletons. Individuals selected for sequencing had exhibited CD8+CD57+ cell expansion on flow cytometry. Findings and caveats of the study: About 29 sequences, all CD8+ CDR3, were shared between patients and controls.

The sequenced material came from sorted CD4+, CD8+, or CD8+CD57+ T cells (not recorded which) from PBMCs. J is TRBJ2-7 and V is TRBV2, with 9 bases lining up with TRBD2. The TCR originated in a human donor with aplastic anemia. CDR3 DNA: TGTGCCACCAGACTAGCGGACCCCTACGAGCAGTACTTC. Protein sequence: CATRLADPYEQYF.